Following are 20 T cell receptor beta chains from one sample sequenced in a study of blood T cell repertoires in COVID-19. Data came from immunoSEQ multiplex PCR; TCRdb stores just in-frame clones and leaves some out. The sample consists of more than 150,000 clones, 82% of them appearing once. The sequenced sample consisted of PBMCs or T cells enriched from blood (not recorded which). Source of these receptors: a middle-aged man who had recovered from COVID-19.

This chain uses TRBV5-6 with TRBJ2-5; 12 bases align to TRBD2. The CDR3 loop spans 17 amino acids. The germline V gene encodes CDR1 SGHDT and CDR2 YYEEEE. The J segment lost 5 bases and the V segment lost 0 bases, leaving 8 bases of the junction unmatched. CDR3 in amino acids: CASSLGASGRVRETQYF. CDR3 nucleotide sequence: TGTGCCAGCAGCTTGGGGGCTAGCGGGAGGGTTAGGGAGACCCAGTACTTC.

This chain uses TRBV10-2 with TRBJ2-5; TRBD2 agrees at 12 bases. Germline CDR1 reads WSHSY; CDR2 reads SAAADI. This CDR3 is built from 16 residues. Trimming at V came to 2 bases and at J to 8 bases, leaving 9 bases not matched to a gene. The CDR3 DNA reads as TGCGCCAGCAGTGAGCACCTAGCGGGAGGGTCAGGTACCCAGTACTTC. Translation: CASSEHLAGGSGTQYF.

This sequence joins TRBV7-9 and TRBJ1-2; D unresolved. The CDR3 is 14 residues long. The germline V gene has CDR1 SEHNR and CDR2 FQNEAQ (reference sequence). The V end lost 5 bases, the J end lost 4 bases, and 14 bases lay between the germline ends. The CDR3 spells CASSPRGSSYGYTF. The CDR3 nucleotides read TGTGCCAGCAGCCCCCGAGGGTCAAGCTATGGCTACACCTTC.

The chain combines TRBV2 with TRBJ2-1; D remains unclear. The CDR3 is made up of 14 amino acids. Germline lookup yields CDR1 SNHLY and CDR2 FYNNEI. V lost 6 bases and J lost 4, with 13 bases in between. Here the CDR3 reads CASSPRLGYNEQFF. Here the CDR3 DNA reads TGTGCCAGCAGCCCGAGACTCGGGTACAATGAGCAGTTCTTC.

The gene calls are TRBV20-1 and TRBJ2-7; 9 bases line up with TRBD1. From germline, CDR1 is DFQATT and CDR2 SNEGSKA (reference sequence). The CDR3 totals 13 residues. Unmatched junction bases numbered 4, after V lost 3 bases and J lost 4 bases. The CDR3 protein is CSASDRGEYEQYF. In nucleotides, the CDR3 is TGCAGTGCTAGTGACAGGGGGGAGTACGAGCAGTACTTC.

The rearrangement uses TRBV24-1 and TRBJ1-2, with 8 positions matching TRBD1. V trimming: 4 bases; J trimming: 6 bases; junction bases outside the gene matches: 12. CDR3 length: 16 amino acids. The germline gives CDR1 KGHDR, CDR2 SFDVKD. CDR3 region: CATSDTKTGEGNGYTF. In nucleotides, the CDR3 is TGTGCCACCAGTGACACTAAGACAGGGGAGGGTAATGGCTACACCTTC.

Only one count was recorded for this clone. The chain recombines TRBV2 with TRBJ1-1; D is ambiguous. Between the trimmed V and J ends, which lost 6 bases and 9 bases, there was a span of 14 bases. The V gene's germline CDR1 is SNHLY and CDR2 FYNNEI. The CDR3 spans 12 residues. CDR3 sequence (DNA): TGTGCCAGCAGGGCCGGGAACAAACAAGCTTTCTTT. Residues: CASRAGNKQAFF.

A few counts support this clone. The V and J genes are TRBV12-3 or TRBV12-4 and TRBJ1-2; 7 bases match TRBD1. The V and J ends lost 6 bases and 7 bases, in that order; junction bases with no gene match: 8. The CDR3 runs to 13 residues. The CDR3 DNA sequence: TGTGCCAGCAGATCAGGGGGAAGGTCTGGCTACACCTTC. It is translated as CASRSGGRSGYTF.

This chain connects TRBV5-1 to TRBJ2-2; 8 nucleotides align to TRBD2. V shed 0 bases and J 5 bases; nucleotides not matched to a gene: 6. The length of the CDR3 is 16 residues. Germline loops: CDR1 SGHRS, CDR2 YFSETQ. The CDR3 loop is CASSLAGLALTGELFF. The DNA for the CDR3 is TGCGCCAGCAGCTTGGCCGGACTAGCCTTAACCGGGGAGCTGTTTTTT. The full variable domain, with the rest looked up from reference TRBV5-1 and TRBJ2-2, is KAGVTQTPRYLIKTRGQQVTLSCSPISGHRSVSWYQQTPGQGLQFLFEYFSETQRNKGNFPGRFSGRQFSNSRSEMNVSTLELGDSALYLCASSLAGLALTGELFFGEGSRLTVL.

This chain links TRBV9 with TRBJ2-2; 7 positions match TRBD2. CDR1 and CDR2 from the germline V gene are SGDLS and YYNGEE. Trimming at V came to 0 bases and at J to 5 bases, leaving 4 bases not matched to a gene. The CDR3 consists of 15 residues. Here the CDR3 reads CASSVGGSLTGELFF. CDR3 sequence (DNA): TGTGCCAGCAGCGTAGGCGGGAGTTTAACCGGGGAGCTGTTTTTT.

This clone was seen a handful of times. CDR3: CASNIAGGRNEQFF. CDR3 DNA: TGTGCCAGCAACATAGCGGGAGGGCGCAATGAGCAGTTCTTC. The rearrangement uses TRBV9 and TRBJ2-1, with 11 bases matching TRBD2. Germline V gene sequence: CDR1 SGDLS, CDR2 YYNGEE. After removal of 6 bases from V and 6 bases from J, the junction contained 5 bases not matched to a gene. The CDR3 loop spans 14 amino acids.

The chain employs TRBV7-3 and TRBJ2-7; no reliable D call. Trimming stripped 2 bases from V and 0 bases from J, with 11 bases between. CDR1 and CDR2 from the germline V gene are SGHTA and FQGTGA. This CDR3 is 15 amino acids long. The CDR3 DNA is TGTGCCAGCAGCTTACCCCCTGGTAGCTCCTACGAGCAGTACGTC. Its translation: CASSLPPGSSYEQYV.

The V call is TRBV6-5, the J call TRBJ2-7; TRBD2 is a possible D gene (5 bases). The CDR3 has 15 amino acids. Trimming shortened V by 5 bases and J by 2 bases, and 16 bases separated the two germline ends. Germline V gives CDR1 MNHEY, CDR2 SVGAGI. Here the CDR3 reads CASSPGGLAAYEQYV. In nucleotides, the CDR3 is TGTGCCAGCAGTCCTGGTGGGCTAGCCGCCTACGAGCAGTACGTC.

This clone was counted a few times. The chain combines TRBV9 with TRBJ2-1; 7 bases are a match to TRBD1. The trim removed 4 bases at V and 0 bases at J, leaving 1 base unmatched. The length of the CDR3 is 14 residues. From germline, CDR1 is SGDLS and CDR2 YYNGEE. CDR3 in DNA: TGTGCCAGCAGCCGGGACAGCTCCTACAATGAGCAGTTCTTC. Translated, it gives CASSRDSSYNEQFF.

The gene calls are TRBV6-5 and TRBJ2-2; 8 bases line up with TRBD1. V lost 6 bases to trimming and J lost 1 base; unmatched junction nucleotides: 4. CDR1 is MNHEY and CDR2 is SVGAGI in the germline V gene. The CDR3 consists of 15 residues. In nucleotides, the CDR3 is TGTGCCAGCAGGCCGGGGACAGGGAACACCGGGGAGCTGTTTTTT. Translating gives CASRPGTGNTGELFF.

The genes are TRBV21-1 and TRBJ1-1. TRBV21-1 is termed a pseudogene. The CDR3 runs to 12 residues. CDR3 in amino acids: CANTFDGGIAFF. CDR3 in DNA: TGTGCCAACACCTTCGATGGGGGGATAGCTTTCTTT.

The V and J genes are TRBV7-6 and TRBJ2-5; 10 bases fit TRBD2. V dropped 1 base and J dropped 2; count of bases not matched to a gene: 1. This CDR3 is built from 15 residues. Germline V gene lookup returns CDR1 SGHVS and CDR2 FNYEAQ. The CDR3 coding sequence is TGTGCCAGCAGCTTAGGGACTAGCGGTCAAGAGACCCAGTACTTC. Translation: CASSLGTSGQETQYF. Combining the CDR3 with reference TRBV7-6 and TRBJ2-5 gives the whole variable domain GAGVSQSPRYKVTKRGQDVALRCDPISGHVSLYWYRQALGQGPEFLTYFNYEAQQDKSGLPNDRFSAERPEGSISTLTIQRTEQRDSAMYRCASSLGTSGQETQYFGPGTRLLVL.

This clone was observed a handful of times. The V gene is TRBV30, the J gene TRBJ1-6; no clear D. V was pared by 5 bases and J by 7 bases, with 15 bases between. This CDR3 comprises 14 residues. Germline assignment: CDR1 GTSNPN and CDR2 SVGIG (reference sequence). In DNA form, the CDR3 reads TGTGCCTGGTGCGATCTAGCTAGGAATTCACCCCTCCACTTT. It yields the protein CAWCDLARNSPLHF.

The chain is built from TRBV6-2 or TRBV6-3 and TRBJ1-1; D is ambiguous. The CDR3 is 17 residues long. CDR1 is MNHEY and CDR2 is SVGEGT in the germline V gene. Trimming removed 2 bases from V and 6 bases from J, with 22 bases in between. This chain's CDR3 is CASSYPRGRLVRPEAFF. In nucleotides, the CDR3 is TGTGCCAGCAGTTACCCCCGAGGGAGGCTCGTTCGCCCTGAAGCTTTCTTT.

This chain connects TRBV11-2 to TRBJ2-7; D gene uncertain. CDR3 length: 15 amino acids. Looked up from germline, CDR1 is SGHAT and CDR2 is FQNNGV. Trimming removed 0 bases at V and 1 base at J, with 10 bases between. CDR3 region: CASSLDYPESYEQYF. For the CDR3, the DNA is TGTGCCAGCAGCTTAGACTATCCCGAATCCTACGAGCAGTACTTC.